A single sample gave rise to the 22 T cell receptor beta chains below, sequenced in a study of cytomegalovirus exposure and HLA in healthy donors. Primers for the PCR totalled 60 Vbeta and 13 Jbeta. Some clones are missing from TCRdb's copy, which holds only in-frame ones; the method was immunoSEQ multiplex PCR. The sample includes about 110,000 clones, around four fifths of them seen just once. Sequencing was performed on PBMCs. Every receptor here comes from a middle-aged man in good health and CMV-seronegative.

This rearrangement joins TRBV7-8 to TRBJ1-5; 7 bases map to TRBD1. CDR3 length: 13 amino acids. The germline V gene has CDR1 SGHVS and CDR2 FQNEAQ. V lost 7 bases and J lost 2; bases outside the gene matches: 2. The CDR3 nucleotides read TGTGCCAGCAACAGGGGAGGCAATCAGCCCCAGCATTTT. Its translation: CASNRGGNQPQHF.

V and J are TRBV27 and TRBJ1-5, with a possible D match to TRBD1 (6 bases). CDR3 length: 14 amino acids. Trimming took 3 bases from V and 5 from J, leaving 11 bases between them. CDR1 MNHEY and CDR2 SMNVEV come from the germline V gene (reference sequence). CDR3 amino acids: CASSFKRGYQPQHF. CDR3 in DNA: TGTGCCAGCAGTTTTAAGAGGGGGTATCAGCCCCAGCATTTT.

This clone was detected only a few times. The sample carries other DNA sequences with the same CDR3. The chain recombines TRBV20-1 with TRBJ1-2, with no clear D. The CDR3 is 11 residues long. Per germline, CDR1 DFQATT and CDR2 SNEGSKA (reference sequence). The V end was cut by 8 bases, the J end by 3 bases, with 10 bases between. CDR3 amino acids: CSTYRDYGYTF. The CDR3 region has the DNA TGCAGTACTTACCGGGACTATGGCTACACCTTC.

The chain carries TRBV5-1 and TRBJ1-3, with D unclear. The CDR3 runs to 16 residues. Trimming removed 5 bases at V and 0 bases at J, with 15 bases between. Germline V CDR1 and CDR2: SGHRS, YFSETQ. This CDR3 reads CASRAGLGYSGNTIYF. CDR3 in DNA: TGCGCCAGCAGGGCGGGTTTGGGTTACTCTGGAAACACCATATATTTT.

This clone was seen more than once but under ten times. In DNA, the CDR3 is TGTGCCAGTAGTCGGGACAGGGATGTGTCACCCCTCCACTTT. Encoded protein: CASSRDRDVSPLHF. V usage is TRBV19 and J usage is TRBJ1-6, with 9 bases matching TRBD1. Germline CDR1 reads LNHDA; CDR2 reads SQIVND (reference sequence). The CDR3 totals 14 residues. The J segment lost 10 bases and the V segment lost 5 bases, leaving 6 bases of the junction unmatched.

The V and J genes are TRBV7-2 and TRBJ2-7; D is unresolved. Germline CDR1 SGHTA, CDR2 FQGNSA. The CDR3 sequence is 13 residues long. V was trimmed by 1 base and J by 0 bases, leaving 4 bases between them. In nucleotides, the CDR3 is TGTGCCAGCAGCTTAGAACACTCCTACGAGCAGTACTTC. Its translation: CASSLEHSYEQYF. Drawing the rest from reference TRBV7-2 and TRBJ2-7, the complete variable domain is GAGVSQSPSNKVTEKGKDVELRCDPISGHTALYWYRQSLGQGLEFLIYFQGNSAPDKSGLPSDRFSAERTGGSVSTLTIQRTQQEDSAVYLCASSLEHSYEQYFGPGTRLTVT.

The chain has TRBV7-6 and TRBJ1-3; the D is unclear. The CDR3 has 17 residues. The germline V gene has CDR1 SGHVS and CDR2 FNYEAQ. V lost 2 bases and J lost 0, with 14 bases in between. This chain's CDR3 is CASSLRGPPVSGNTIYF. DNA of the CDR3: TGTGCCAGCAGCTTACGGGGTCCCCCAGTCTCTGGAAACACCATATATTTT.

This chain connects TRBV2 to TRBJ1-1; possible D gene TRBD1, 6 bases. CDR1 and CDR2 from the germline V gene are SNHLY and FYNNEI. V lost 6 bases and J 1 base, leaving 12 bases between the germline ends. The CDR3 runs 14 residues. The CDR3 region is CASRADRSNTEAFF. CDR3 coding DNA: TGTGCCAGCAGAGCCGACAGGTCGAACACTGAAGCTTTCTTT.

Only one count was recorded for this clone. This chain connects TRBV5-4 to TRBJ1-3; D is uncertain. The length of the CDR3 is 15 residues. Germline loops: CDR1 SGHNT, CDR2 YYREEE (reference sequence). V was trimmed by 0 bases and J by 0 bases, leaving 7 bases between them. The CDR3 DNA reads TGTGCCAGCAGCTTGGACAGATTCTCTGGAAACACCATATATTTT. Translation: CASSLDRFSGNTIYF.

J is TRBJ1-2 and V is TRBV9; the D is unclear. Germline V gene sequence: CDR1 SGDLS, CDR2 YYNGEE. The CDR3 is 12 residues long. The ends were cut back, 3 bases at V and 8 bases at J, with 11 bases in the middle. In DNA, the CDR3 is TGTGCCAGCAGCGCCAGTGTCCCGGGCTACACCTTC. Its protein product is CASSASVPGYTF.

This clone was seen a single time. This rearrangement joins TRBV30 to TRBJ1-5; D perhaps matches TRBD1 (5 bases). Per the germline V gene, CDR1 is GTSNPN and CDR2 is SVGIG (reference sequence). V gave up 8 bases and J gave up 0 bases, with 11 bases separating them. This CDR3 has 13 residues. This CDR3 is CAIDRNSNQPQHF. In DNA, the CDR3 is TGTGCCATTGACAGAAATAGCAATCAGCCCCAGCATTTT. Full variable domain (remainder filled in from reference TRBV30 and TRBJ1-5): SQTIHQWPATLVQPVGSPLSLECTVEGTSNPNLYWYRQAAGRGLQLLFYSVGIGQISSEVPQNLSASRPQDRQFILSSKKLLLSDSGFYLCAIDRNSNQPQHFGDGTRLSIL.

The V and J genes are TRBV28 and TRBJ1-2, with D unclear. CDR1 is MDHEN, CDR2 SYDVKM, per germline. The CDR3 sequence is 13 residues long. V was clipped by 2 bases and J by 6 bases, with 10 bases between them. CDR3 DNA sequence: TGTGCCAGCAGTTTAGTCAGGAAGGATGGCTACACCTTC. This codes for CASSLVRKDGYTF.

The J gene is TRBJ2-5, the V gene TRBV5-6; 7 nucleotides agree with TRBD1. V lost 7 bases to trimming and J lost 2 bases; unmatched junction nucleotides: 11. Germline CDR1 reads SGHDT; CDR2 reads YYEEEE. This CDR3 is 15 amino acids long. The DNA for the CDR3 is TGTGCCAGCGGCCGGCTGACAGGGATTCAAGAGACCCAGTACTTC. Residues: CASGRLTGIQETQYF.

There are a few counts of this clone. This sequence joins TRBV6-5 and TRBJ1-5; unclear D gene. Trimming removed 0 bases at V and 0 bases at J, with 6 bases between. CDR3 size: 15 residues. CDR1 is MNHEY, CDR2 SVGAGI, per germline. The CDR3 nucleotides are TGTGCCAGCAGTTACTCGGCAGTTAGCAATCAGCCCCAGCATTTT. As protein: CASSYSAVSNQPQHF.

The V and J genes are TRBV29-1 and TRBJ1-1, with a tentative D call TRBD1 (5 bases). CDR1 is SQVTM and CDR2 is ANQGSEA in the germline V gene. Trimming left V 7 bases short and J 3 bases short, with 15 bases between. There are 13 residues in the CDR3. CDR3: CSATRAGDTEAFF. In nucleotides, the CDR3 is TGCAGCGCTACGCGGGCGGGGGACACTGAAGCTTTCTTT.

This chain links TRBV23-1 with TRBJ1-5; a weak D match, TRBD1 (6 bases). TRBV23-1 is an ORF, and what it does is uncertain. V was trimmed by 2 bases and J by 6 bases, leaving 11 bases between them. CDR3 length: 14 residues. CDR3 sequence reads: CASSQVRGGQPQHF. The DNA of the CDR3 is TGCGCCAGCAGTCAAGTAAGGGGGGGTCAGCCCCAGCATTTT.

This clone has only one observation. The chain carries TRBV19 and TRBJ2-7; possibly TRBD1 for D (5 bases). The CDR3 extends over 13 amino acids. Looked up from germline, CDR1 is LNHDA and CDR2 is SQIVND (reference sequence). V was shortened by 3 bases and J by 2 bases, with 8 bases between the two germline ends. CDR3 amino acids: CASSIQGPYEQYF. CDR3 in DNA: TGTGCCAGTAGTATCCAGGGCCCCTACGAGCAGTACTTC.

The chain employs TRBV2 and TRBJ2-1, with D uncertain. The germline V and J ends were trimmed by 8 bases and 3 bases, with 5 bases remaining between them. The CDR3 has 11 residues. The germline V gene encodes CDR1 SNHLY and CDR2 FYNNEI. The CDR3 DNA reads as TGTGCCAGCGGCCTCTACAATGAGCAGTTCTTC. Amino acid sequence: CASGLYNEQFF.

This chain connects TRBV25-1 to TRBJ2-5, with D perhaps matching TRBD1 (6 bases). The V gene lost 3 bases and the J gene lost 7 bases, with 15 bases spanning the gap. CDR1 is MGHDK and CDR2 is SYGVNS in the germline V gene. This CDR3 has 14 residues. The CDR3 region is CASSDVLQQGTQYF. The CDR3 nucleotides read TGTGCCAGCAGTGACGTTCTCCAACAGGGGACCCAGTACTTC.

The CDR3 sequence is CAWAPSGQPQHF. CDR3 sequence (DNA): TGTGCCTGGGCCCCTTCGGGTCAGCCCCAGCATTTT. V and J are TRBV30 and TRBJ1-5; D unclear. The CDR3 has 12 amino acids. The V gene's germline CDR1 is GTSNPN and CDR2 SVGIG (reference sequence). The germline V and J ends were trimmed by 5 bases and 6 bases, with 11 bases remaining between them. The full variable domain, its missing parts supplied by reference TRBV30 and TRBJ1-5, is SQTIHQWPATLVQPVGSPLSLECTVEGTSNPNLYWYRQAAGRGLQLLFYSVGIGQISSEVPQNLSASRPQDRQFILSSKKLLLSDSGFYLCAWAPSGQPQHFGDGTRLSIL.

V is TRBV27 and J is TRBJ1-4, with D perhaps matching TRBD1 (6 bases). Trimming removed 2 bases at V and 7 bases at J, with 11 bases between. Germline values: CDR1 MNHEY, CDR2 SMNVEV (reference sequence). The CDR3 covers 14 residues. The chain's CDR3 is CASSLTGRSEKLFF. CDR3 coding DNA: TGTGCCAGCAGTTTAACAGGGAGAAGTGAAAAACTGTTTTTT.

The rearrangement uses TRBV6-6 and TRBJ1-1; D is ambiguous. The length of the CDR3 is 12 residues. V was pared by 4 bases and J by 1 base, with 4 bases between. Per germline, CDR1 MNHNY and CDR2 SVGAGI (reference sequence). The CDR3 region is CASSSRNTEAFF. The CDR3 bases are TGTGCCAGCAGTTCGAGGAACACTGAAGCTTTCTTT.